The 22 T cell receptor beta chains presented below share a single source sample, sequenced in a study of shared clonotypes between healthy human individuals. The protocol was immunoSEQ multiplex PCR, while the TCRdb copy is restricted to in-frame clones and leaves out a portion. The profile shows millions of clones, around 96% of them singletons. Naive CD8 cells were CD45RO-negative, positively selected for CCR7, excluding terminally differentiated effector memory CD45RA+ cells. Sequencing was carried out using naive CD8+ T cells sorted from blood. All receptors derive from a man between 18 and 29 years old in good health.

This chain links TRBV5-4 with TRBJ2-3; D unresolved. Deletions cut 1 base from V and 5 bases from J, with 11 bases between. The CDR3 length is 14 residues. Germline V gene sequence: CDR1 SGHNT, CDR2 YYREEE (reference sequence). This chain's CDR3 is CASSLWVAGDTQYF. The DNA for the CDR3 is TGTGCCAGCAGCTTGTGGGTGGCAGGAGATACGCAGTATTTT.

This rearrangement joins TRBV7-8 to TRBJ1-5, with a weak D call TRBD1 (6 bases). V was cut by 4 bases and J by 1 base, with 20 bases left in between. CDR3 length: 18 residues. CDR1 SGHVS and CDR2 FQNEAQ come from the germline V gene. CDR3 bases: TGTGCCAGCAGCTGGGCCCCAGGGGTTGGGGAAAGCAATCAGCCCCAGCATTTT. Its protein is CASSWAPGVGESNQPQHF.

The chain recombines TRBV27 with TRBJ2-2; tentatively, D is TRBD2 (7 bases). CDR1 and CDR2 from the germline V gene are MNHEY and SMNVEV (reference sequence). V dropped 8 bases and J dropped 4 bases, with 17 bases sitting between them. The CDR3 has 15 residues. The CDR3 spells CASGTGGASTGELFF. DNA of the CDR3: TGTGCCAGCGGTACGGGGGGCGCAAGCACCGGGGAGCTGTTTTTT.

This chain joins TRBV4-1 and TRBJ2-3; D may be TRBD2 (5 bases). V lost 2 bases, J lost 3 bases, and 9 bases lay in between. The V gene's germline CDR1 is MGHRA and CDR2 YSYEKL. This CDR3 is 14 amino acids long. The CDR3 nucleotides are TGCGCCAGCAGCCAACGCGGACTGACAGATACGCAGTATTTT. Translation gives CASSQRGLTDTQYF.

The J gene is TRBJ2-7, the V gene TRBV4-2, with D possibly matching TRBD1 (7 bases). Germline V lookup: CDR1 LGHNA, CDR2 YNFKEQ. V lost 1 base and J lost 2, with 12 bases in between. The CDR3 consists of 15 residues. Written as DNA, the CDR3 is TGTGCCAGCAGCCAAGGAACAGGGGAGGCCTACGAGCAGTACTTC. Protein product: CASSQGTGEAYEQYF.

On this clone itself: Different DNA sequences within this sample yield the same CDR3. V and J are TRBV27 and TRBJ2-7, with 9 bases that match TRBD1. The CDR3 totals 14 residues. With V trimmed by 4 bases and J by 3 bases, 4 bases remained unmatched. Germline CDR1 and CDR2: MNHEY and SMNVEV (reference sequence). The CDR3 here is CASSSRDRDYEQYF. CDR3 bases: TGTGCCAGCAGTTCCCGGGACAGGGACTACGAGCAGTACTTC.

This chain joins TRBV25-1 and TRBJ1-3; D is unresolved. Germline V CDR1 and CDR2: MGHDK, SYGVNS. Trimming pared 6 bases from V and 5 bases from J, leaving 8 bases between. The CDR3 loop spans 12 amino acids. The chain's CDR3 is CASRGIRNTIYF. The CDR3 region has the DNA TGTGCCAGCAGGGGTATAAGAAACACCATATATTTT.

Of note for this clone: The sample contains more than one DNA sequence encoding this CDR3. The chain joins TRBV9 to TRBJ2-7, with 8 bases that match TRBD1. The CDR3 extends over 14 amino acids. With 0 bases clipped from V and 4 bases from J, the junction kept 3 bases outside the gene matches. The germline V gene encodes CDR1 SGDLS and CDR2 YYNGEE. The chain's CDR3 is CASSVGGQGYEQYF. CDR3 DNA sequence: TGTGCCAGCAGCGTAGGCGGACAGGGATACGAGCAGTACTTC.

As for this clone: The same CDR3 is also encoded by other DNA sequences in this sample. The genes are TRBV27 and TRBJ2-7; the D is unclear. The length of the CDR3 is 11 residues. Per the germline V gene, CDR1 is MNHEY and CDR2 is SMNVEV (reference sequence). The germline V and J ends were trimmed by 4 bases and 3 bases, with 4 bases remaining between them. The CDR3 DNA is TGTGCCAGCAGTTCGTACTACGAGCAGTACTTC. Translating gives CASSSYYEQYF.

For this clone: Different DNA sequences within this sample yield the same CDR3. The chain recombines TRBV30 with TRBJ1-1; D unresolved. Between the trimmed V and J ends, which lost 0 bases and 5 bases, there was a span of 7 bases. The CDR3 runs to 12 residues. Germline CDR1 reads GTSNPN; CDR2 reads SVGIG (reference sequence). The CDR3 DNA sequence: TGTGCCTGGAGTGTAGGCGGGACTGAAGCTTTCTTT. It specifies CAWSVGGTEAFF.

This clone is a singleton in its sample. Different DNA sequences within this sample yield the same CDR3. V is TRBV27 and J is TRBJ1-1; D is unresolved. Germline V gives CDR1 MNHEY, CDR2 SMNVEV (reference sequence). This CDR3 has 14 amino acids. V lost 3 bases and J 1 base, leaving 9 bases between the germline ends. The CDR3 coding sequence is TGTGCCAGCAGTTTCGGCGGTTCGAACACTGAAGCTTTCTTT. This gives the protein CASSFGGSNTEAFF.

The CDR3 loop reads CAGLSRVSNEQFF. The CDR3 DNA sequence: TGTGCCGGCCTCTCCAGGGTGAGCAATGAGCAGTTCTTC. The chain carries TRBV2 and TRBJ2-1, with D possibly being TRBD1 (5 bases). V was clipped by 11 bases and J by 6 bases, with 17 bases between them. The V gene's germline CDR1 is SNHLY and CDR2 FYNNEI. This CDR3 has 13 amino acids. The complete variable domain, with remaining parts taken from reference TRBV2 and TRBJ2-1, reads EPEVTQTPSHQVTQMGQEVILRCVPISNHLYFYWYRQILGQKVEFLVSFYNNEISEKSEIFDDQFSVERPDGSNFTLKIRSTKLEDSAMYFCAGLSRVSNEQFFGPGTRLTVL.

The rearrangement uses TRBV6-6 and TRBJ1-2; 8 bases are shared with TRBD1. The V gene end was trimmed by 2 bases and the J gene end by 2 bases; junction bases not matched to a gene: 7. From germline, CDR1 is MNHNY and CDR2 SVGAGI (reference sequence). This CDR3 is 16 amino acids long. CDR3 DNA: TGTGCCAGCAGTTACCGCGGGACAGGAACAAACTATGGCTACACCTTC. It is translated as CASSYRGTGTNYGYTF.

The chain links TRBV7-2 to TRBJ2-7; possible D gene TRBD1, 6 bases. The V end was cut by 5 bases, the J end by 4 bases, with 12 bases between. Per the germline V gene, CDR1 is SGHTA and CDR2 is FQGNSA. The CDR3 consists of 13 residues. As DNA, the CDR3 is TGTGCCAGCAGCGTCTTCAGGGGATACGAGCAGTACTTC. This codes for CASSVFRGYEQYF.

This sequence joins TRBV7-9 and TRBJ2-7; D possibly corresponds to TRBD2 (6 bases). Germline V gene sequence: CDR1 SEHNR, CDR2 FQNEAQ (reference sequence). The germline V and J ends were trimmed by 8 bases and 3 bases, with 17 bases remaining between them. CDR3 length equals 14 residues. The CDR3 nucleotides are TGTGCCAGCGCCGTCGGGCCGGAGGGCTACGAGCAGTACTTC. This gives the protein CASAVGPEGYEQYF. Variable domain in full (rest from reference TRBV7-9 and TRBJ2-7): DTGVSQNPRHKITKRGQNVTFRCDPISEHNRLYWYRQTLGQGPEFLTYFQNEAQLEKSRLLSDRFSAERPKGSFSTLEIQRTEQGDSAMYLCASAVGPEGYEQYFGPGTRLTVT.

Regarding this clone: The sample holds other DNA sequences that translate to the same CDR3. This chain links TRBV7-8 with TRBJ2-7; 8 bases agree with TRBD1. Germline assignment: CDR1 SGHVS and CDR2 FQNEAQ. The V and J ends lost 1 base and 3 bases, in that order; junction bases with no gene match: 2. The CDR3 is made up of 14 amino acids. Here the CDR3 reads CASSLEGTGYEQYF. The CDR3 DNA is TGTGCCAGCAGCTTAGAAGGGACAGGCTACGAGCAGTACTTC.

The CDR3 region is CASSQDGTGYEQYF. CDR3 in DNA: TGCGCCAGCAGCCAAGATGGGACAGGATACGAGCAGTACTTC. The genes are TRBV4-1 and TRBJ2-7, with TRBD1 matching 8 bases. Looked up from germline, CDR1 is MGHRA and CDR2 is YSYEKL. Trimming removed 0 bases from V and 4 bases from J; junction bases left unmatched: 2. There are 14 residues in the CDR3.

The genes are TRBV2 and TRBJ2-3; D possibly uses TRBD1 or TRBD2 (5 bases each). Germline V gene lookup returns CDR1 SNHLY and CDR2 FYNNEI. This CDR3 is built from 14 residues. Trimming left V 4 bases short and J 2 bases short, with 10 bases between. Written as DNA, the CDR3 is TGTGCCAGCAGTGGCACGGGGCCCACAGATACGCAGTATTTT. It codes for CASSGTGPTDTQYF.

In this sample, this clone turned up once. The V and J genes are TRBV15 and TRBJ1-1; D gene unclear. The V end was cut by 5 bases, the J end by 0 bases, with 7 bases between. Germline V gives CDR1 LNHNV, CDR2 YYDKDF (reference sequence). The CDR3 contains 13 residues. CDR3 sequence reads: CATSEGMNTEAFF. CDR3 DNA sequence: TGTGCCACCAGCGAAGGGATGAACACTGAAGCTTTCTTT.

The chain joins TRBV27 to TRBJ2-3, with 11 bases matching TRBD2. The CDR3 totals 16 residues. The V gene's germline CDR1 is MNHEY and CDR2 SMNVEV (reference sequence). V trimming: 3 bases; J trimming: 3 bases; junction bases outside the gene matches: 5. CDR3 bases: TGTGCCAGCAGTTTGGTAGCGGGAGGGGCGACAGATACGCAGTATTTT. Translated, it gives CASSLVAGGATDTQYF.

V and J are TRBV4-1 and TRBJ2-1, with 9 positions matching TRBD1. The ends lost 4 bases at V and 5 bases at J; junction bases unmatched: 6. There are 15 residues in the CDR3. The V gene's germline CDR1 is MGHRA and CDR2 YSYEKL. CDR3 amino acids: CASSPGTGKDNEQFF. CDR3 bases: TGCGCCAGCAGCCCCGGGACAGGGAAGGACAATGAGCAGTTCTTC.

The V call is TRBV5-8, the J call TRBJ2-7; D might be TRBD1 (6 bases). The CDR3 is 14 residues long. Germline V gives CDR1 SGHTS, CDR2 YDEGEE. Trimming shortened V by 3 bases and J by 4 bases, and 14 bases separated the two germline ends. CDR3 amino acids: CASSSYEQGYEQYF. Here the CDR3 DNA reads TGTGCCAGCAGCTCGTATGAACAGGGATACGAGCAGTACTTC.